This T cell receptor (beta chain) was recovered during a study of a mutant IDH1 vaccine in newly diagnosed glioma. Documented time point: baseline, week 1 (first vaccination visit). Sample treatment: pre-vaccination baseline after standard-of-care therapy. Each tumor in the donors was a new WHO grade 3 or 4 astrocytoma, IDH1-mutant and ATRX-lost. Germline V gene sequence: CDR1 SGHRS, CDR2 YFSETQ. This CDR3 region has 14 residues. V lost 0 bases to trimming and J lost 2 bases, with 8 bases between them. The assay was immunoSEQ multiplex PCR, and TCRdb's table has in-frame clones only and misses some. The sample records about 92,000 clones, around 82% being singletons.

Sequences were derived from PBMCs, sampled from a glioma patient treated with radiotherapy, temozolomide or both. V is TRBV5-1 and J is TRBJ1-2; D is undetermined. This receptor was taken from a woman between 50 and 59 years old with glioma. The CDR3 DNA sequence: TGCGCCAGCAGCTTGGATTCAAGGAACTATGGCTACACCTTC. As protein: CASSLDSRNYGYTF.